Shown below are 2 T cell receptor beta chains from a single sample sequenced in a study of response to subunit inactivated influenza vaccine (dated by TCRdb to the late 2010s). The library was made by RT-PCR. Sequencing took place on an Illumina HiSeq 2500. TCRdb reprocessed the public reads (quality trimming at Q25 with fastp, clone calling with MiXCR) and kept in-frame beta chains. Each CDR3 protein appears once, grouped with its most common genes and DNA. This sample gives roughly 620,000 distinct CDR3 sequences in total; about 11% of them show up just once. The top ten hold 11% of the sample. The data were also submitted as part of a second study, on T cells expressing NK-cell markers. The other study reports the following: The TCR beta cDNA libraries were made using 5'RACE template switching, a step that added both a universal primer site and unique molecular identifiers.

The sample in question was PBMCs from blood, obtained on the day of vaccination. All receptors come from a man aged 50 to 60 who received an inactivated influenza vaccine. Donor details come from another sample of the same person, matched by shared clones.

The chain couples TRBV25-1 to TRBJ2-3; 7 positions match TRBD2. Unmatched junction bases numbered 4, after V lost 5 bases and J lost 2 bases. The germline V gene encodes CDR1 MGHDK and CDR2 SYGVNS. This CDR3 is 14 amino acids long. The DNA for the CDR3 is TGTGCCAGCAGTAAGGGACTACTCACAGATACGCAGTATTTT. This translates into CASSKGLLTDTQYF.

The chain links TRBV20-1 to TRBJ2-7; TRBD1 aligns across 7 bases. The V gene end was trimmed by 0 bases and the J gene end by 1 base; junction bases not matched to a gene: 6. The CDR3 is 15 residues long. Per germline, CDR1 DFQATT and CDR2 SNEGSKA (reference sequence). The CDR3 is CSARDLETGSYEQYF. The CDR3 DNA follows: TGCAGTGCTAGAGATCTAGAGACAGGGTCCTACGAGCAGTACTTC.